Listed here are 29 T cell receptor beta chains from one sample, sequenced in a study of cytomegalovirus exposure and HLA in healthy donors. The PCR contained 60 Vbeta and 13 Jbeta primers. The repertoire was sequenced with immunoSEQ multiplex PCR; TCRdb's copy has only in-frame clones and lacks some. The repertoire table contains tens of thousands of clones. Sequenced sample: PBMCs. The receptors derive from a male donor in good health and CMV-seronegative.

The gene calls are TRBV4-2 and TRBJ2-2, with 10 nucleotides matching TRBD1. Germline CDR1 reads LGHNA; CDR2 reads YNFKEQ. Trimming removed 4 bases from V and 7 bases from J; junction bases left unmatched: 9. The CDR3 contains 16 residues. CDR3 residues: CASSLPTGGQVGELFF. CDR3 bases: TGTGCCAGCAGCCTCCCGACAGGGGGCCAGGTCGGGGAGCTGTTTTTT.

This chain connects TRBV19 to TRBJ1-5; D is possibly TRBD1 (6 bases). CDR1 LNHDA and CDR2 SQIVND come from the germline V gene (reference sequence). Trimming took off 6 bases at V and 6 bases at J, with 18 bases between the two ends. This CDR3 has 15 residues. The CDR3 here is CASSLGGGTRQPQHF. In nucleotides, the CDR3 is TGTGCCAGTAGCCTCGGGGGGGGCACCCGTCAGCCCCAGCATTTT.

The chain joins TRBV7-9 to TRBJ1-2; a possible D gene is TRBD1 (6 bases). With 3 bases removed from V and 6 bases from J, the gap between germline ends came to 20 bases. CDR3 length equals 16 residues. The germline CDR1 and CDR2 sequences are SEHNR and FQNEAQ (reference sequence). The CDR3 nucleotides read TGTGCCAGCAGCTTGACCCAACGGGGGGCCGGTGATGGCTACACCTTC. This codes for CASSLTQRGAGDGYTF.

The chain couples TRBV7-2 to TRBJ2-7; the D gene is possibly TRBD2 (5 bases). Per germline, CDR1 SGHTA and CDR2 FQGNSA. V was trimmed by 1 base and J by 2 bases, leaving 12 bases between them. The CDR3 runs 15 residues. CDR3 DNA: TGTGCCAGCAGCTTAGGGCCGGGAAGCGCCTACGAGCAGTACTTC. It codes for CASSLGPGSAYEQYF.

The rearrangement joins TRBV2 to TRBJ2-5, with a weak D call TRBD1 (5 bases). The end of the DNA is better explained by TRBJ2-7, so the J call may be wrong. From germline, CDR1 is SNHLY and CDR2 FYNNEI. The CDR3 has 12 residues. CDR3 protein: CASRGPGYEQYF. The CDR3 DNA reads TGTGCCAGCAGGGGGCCAGGCTACGAGCAGTACTTC.

This chain links TRBV4-2 with TRBJ1-2, with D maybe TRBD1 (5 bases). Germline CDR1 reads LGHNA; CDR2 reads YNFKEQ. The CDR3 has 15 residues. Trimming took off 5 bases at V and 4 bases at J, with 17 bases between the two ends. Here the CDR3 DNA reads TGTGCCAGCAGCGCAGGGCATCAGGACGGCTATGGCTACACCTTC. It specifies CASSAGHQDGYGYTF.

This chain uses TRBV9 with TRBJ1-1, with D hard to call. From germline, CDR1 is SGDLS and CDR2 YYNGEE. This CDR3 has 15 amino acids. Trimming removed 4 bases from V and 2 bases from J, with 15 bases in between. CDR3 loop: CASSPGGSRNTEAFF. The CDR3 nucleotides read TGTGCCAGCAGCCCGGGAGGCAGCCGAAACACTGAAGCTTTCTTT.

As regards this clone: One end of the junction does not line up with germline, which may come from a read error. This sample also contains other DNA sequences that code for the same CDR3. J is TRBJ1-6 and V is TRBV18; 7 nucleotides line up with TRBD1. The CDR3 is 17 amino acids. CDR1 is KGHSH, CDR2 LQKENI, per germline. This CDR3 reads CASSPGRAGGQSSPLHF. CDR3 coding DNA: TGTGCCAGCTCACCGGGAAGGGCCGGGGGACAGTCCTCACCCCTACACTTT.

The V gene is TRBV13, the J gene TRBJ1-4; TRBD1 matches at 7 bases. The CDR3 contains 15 residues. V was pared by 4 bases and J by 7 bases, with 9 bases of the junction left unmatched. CDR1 PRHDT and CDR2 FYEKMQ come from the germline V gene (reference sequence). CDR3 region: CASSYRRGQGEKLFF. CDR3 nucleotides: TGTGCCAGCAGCTACAGAAGGGGGCAGGGTGAAAAACTGTTTTTT.

The CDR3 region has the DNA TGTGCCAGCAGCGTAGTTAACAGGGGAGAGGACACTGAAGCTTTCTTT. Translation gives CASSVVNRGEDTEAFF. V and J are TRBV9 and TRBJ1-1; 7 bases agree with TRBD1. Trimming at V came to 0 bases and at J to 3 bases, leaving 8 bases not matched to a gene. The CDR3 is made up of 16 amino acids. The germline CDR1 and CDR2 sequences are SGDLS and YYNGEE.

This chain uses TRBV20-1 with TRBJ2-7; D perhaps matches TRBD1 (5 bases). Trimming removed 3 bases at V and 8 bases at J, with 11 bases between. The CDR3 has 11 amino acids. The V gene's germline CDR1 is DFQATT and CDR2 SNEGSKA (reference sequence). CDR3 bases: TGCAGTGCTAGGCAGGACACAAAGCAGTACTTC. This gives the protein CSARQDTKQYF.

CDR3 region: CASNPGGTDTQYF. The CDR3 DNA is TGTGCCAGCAATCCGGGGGGGACAGATACGCAGTATTTT. V and J are TRBV28 and TRBJ2-3; 8 bases align to TRBD2. Germline loops: CDR1 MDHEN, CDR2 SYDVKM. V shed 7 bases, J shed 3 bases, and the junction held 3 bases outside the gene matches. The CDR3 sequence is 13 residues long.

V gene TRBV6-1 combines with J gene TRBJ2-7; weak D call: TRBD1 (5 bases). The CDR3 spans 14 residues. Germline CDR1 is MNHNS and CDR2 is SASEGT. V was cut by 6 bases and J by 7 bases, with 19 bases left in between. The CDR3 is CASSLGQGPGEQYF. The CDR3 DNA sequence: TGTGCCAGCAGCCTCGGGCAGGGCCCCGGGGAGCAGTACTTC.

The gene calls are TRBV28 and TRBJ2-3, with a weak D call TRBD1 (5 bases). This CDR3 has 14 residues. CDR1 MDHEN and CDR2 SYDVKM come from the germline V gene. The V end lost 5 bases, the J end lost 1 base, and 10 bases lay between the germline ends. CDR3 residues: CASSTGPRTDTQYF. The CDR3 DNA is TGTGCCAGCAGTACAGGCCCCCGCACAGATACGCAGTATTTT.

The V and J genes are TRBV6-8 and TRBJ2-3; D call uncertain. The CDR3 loop spans 17 amino acids. Germline V gene data show CDR1 as MNHGY and CDR2 as SAAAGT. V lost 0 bases to trimming and J lost 4 bases, with 17 bases between them. CDR3 protein: CASSYSSRYETADTQYF. The CDR3 DNA sequence: TGTGCCAGCAGTTACTCATCCAGGTACGAGACGGCAGATACGCAGTATTTT.

The chain is built from TRBV4-1 and TRBJ2-4; 7 positions agree with TRBD1. The length of the CDR3 is 17 residues. The trim removed 3 bases at V and 3 bases at J, leaving 11 bases unmatched. Germline V gene lookup returns CDR1 MGHRA and CDR2 YSYEKL. CDR3: CASSQGRDRVVKNIQYF. The CDR3 DNA sequence: TGCGCCAGCAGCCAGGGCCGAGACAGGGTAGTCAAAAACATTCAGTACTTC.

Here the CDR3 DNA reads TGTGCCAGCAGCTCAAGGGTGGAGGGAGAGACCCAGTACTTC. Translation: CASSSRVEGETQYF. The chain is built from TRBV5-5 and TRBJ2-5; a possible D gene is TRBD2 (6 bases). Germline V gives CDR1 SGHKS, CDR2 YYEKEE (reference sequence). Trimming cost V 3 bases and J 4 bases, with 13 bases left between them. This CDR3 has 14 residues.

This chain connects TRBV30 to TRBJ2-7, with D perhaps matching TRBD2 (6 bases). This CDR3 region has 13 residues. The germline gives CDR1 GTSNPN, CDR2 SVGIG (reference sequence). V was trimmed by 8 bases and J by 2 bases, leaving 16 bases between them. This CDR3 is CAGGWQNTYEQYF. The CDR3 region has the DNA TGTGCCGGGGGGTGGCAGAACACCTACGAGCAGTACTTC.

This chain links TRBV29-1 with TRBJ2-5; no firm D call. Trimming shortened V by 7 bases and J by 1 base, and 10 bases separated the two germline ends. The germline V gene has CDR1 SQVTM and CDR2 ANQGSEA. This CDR3 contains 12 residues. Here the CDR3 reads CSASHSQETQYF. CDR3 nucleotide sequence: TGCAGCGCTTCTCACTCCCAAGAGACCCAGTACTTC.

The V and J genes are TRBV18 and TRBJ2-3, with D maybe TRBD2 (5 bases). The germline V gene encodes CDR1 KGHSH and CDR2 LQKENI. The CDR3 has 15 amino acids. Trimming took 2 bases from V and 3 from J, leaving 12 bases between them. CDR3 in DNA: TGTGCCAGCTCACCAAAAGAAAGGAGGACAGATACGCAGTATTTT. It is translated as CASSPKERRTDTQYF.

V usage is TRBV7-6 and J usage is TRBJ2-1; D might be TRBD2 (7 bases). The V end was cut by 1 base, the J end by 10 bases, with 17 bases between. Germline loops: CDR1 SGHVS, CDR2 FNYEAQ. CDR3 length equals 15 residues. CDR3 protein: CASSLVWGGAGEQFF. The CDR3 DNA is TGTGCCAGCAGCTTAGTATGGGGGGGGGCCGGAGAGCAGTTCTTC.

V usage is TRBV5-1 and J usage is TRBJ1-3; D gene unclear. This CDR3 contains 15 residues. Germline assignment: CDR1 SGHRS and CDR2 YFSETQ. V lost 0 bases and J lost 3, with 10 bases in between. CDR3 region: CASSLDGERGNTIYF. The DNA for the CDR3 is TGCGCCAGCAGCTTGGATGGGGAGCGTGGAAACACCATATATTTT.

The genes are TRBV2 and TRBJ1-3; D gene unclear. With 7 bases removed from V and 1 base from J, the gap between germline ends came to 11 bases. Germline loops: CDR1 SNHLY, CDR2 FYNNEI. The CDR3 is 14 residues long. This chain's CDR3 is CASNEGGSGNTIYF. The CDR3 DNA reads as TGTGCCAGCAACGAGGGAGGATCTGGAAACACCATATATTTT.

The rearrangement uses TRBV15 and TRBJ2-7, with D possibly being TRBD1 (5 bases). Germline V CDR1 and CDR2: LNHNV, YYDKDF (reference sequence). V gave up 1 base and J gave up 0 bases, with 13 bases separating them. The CDR3 has 16 amino acids. The CDR3 loop is CATSRAPPTDSYEQYF. In DNA, the CDR3 is TGTGCCACCAGCAGAGCCCCTCCGACAGACTCCTACGAGCAGTACTTC.

The gene calls are TRBV4-1 and TRBJ2-7, with TRBD1 as a possible D gene (5 bases). Deletions cut 4 bases from V and 0 bases from J, with 13 bases between. Germline values: CDR1 MGHRA, CDR2 YSYEKL. The CDR3 has 15 residues. The CDR3 region has the DNA TGCGCCAGCAGCCTTCGCCAAGGGGTCTCCTACGAGCAGTACTTC. Its translation is CASSLRQGVSYEQYF.

This chain joins TRBV7-2 and TRBJ1-4; D uncertain. The ends were cut back, 4 bases at V and 8 bases at J, with 14 bases in the middle. This CDR3 comprises 14 residues. The germline CDR1 and CDR2 sequences are SGHTA and FQGNSA. CDR3 loop: CASSSGGRNEKLFF. Here the CDR3 DNA reads TGTGCCAGCAGCTCAGGAGGGAGGAACGAAAAACTGTTTTTT.

As regards this clone: At one of its ends the junction is not consistent with the germline gene, which may arise from a read error. The chain carries TRBV7-9 and TRBJ1-1; 7 positions agree with TRBD1. The CDR3 is made up of 13 amino acids. Germline assignment: CDR1 SEHNR and CDR2 FQNEAQ (reference sequence). The CDR3 coding sequence is TGCGCCAGCAGCCCGGGGACAGTGGGAGAAGCTTTCTTT. Amino acid sequence: CASSPGTVGEAFF.

The chain is built from TRBV7-2 and TRBJ1-1; TRBD1 is a possible D gene (5 bases). Trimming stripped 1 base from V and 0 bases from J, with 6 bases between. The CDR3 is made up of 14 amino acids. CDR1 is SGHTA, CDR2 FQGNSA, per germline. The DNA of the CDR3 is TGTGCCAGCAGCTTAGGACAGATGAACACTGAAGCTTTCTTT. Protein: CASSLGQMNTEAFF.

This rearrangement joins TRBV30 to TRBJ1-2; TRBD1 is a possible D gene (5 bases). V was clipped by 8 bases and J by 5 bases, with 18 bases between them. The CDR3 length is 13 residues. CDR1 is GTSNPN and CDR2 is SVGIG in the germline V gene (reference sequence). The CDR3 DNA reads TGTGCCCGAAGGGGATGGGGGGGTTATGGCTACACCTTC. Translated, it gives CARRGWGGYGYTF. Filled out from reference TRBV30 and TRBJ1-2, the complete variable domain reads SQTIHQWPATLVQPVGSPLSLECTVEGTSNPNLYWYRQAAGRGLQLLFYSVGIGQISSEVPQNLSASRPQDRQFILSSKKLLLSDSGFYLCARRGWGGYGYTFGSGTRLTVV.